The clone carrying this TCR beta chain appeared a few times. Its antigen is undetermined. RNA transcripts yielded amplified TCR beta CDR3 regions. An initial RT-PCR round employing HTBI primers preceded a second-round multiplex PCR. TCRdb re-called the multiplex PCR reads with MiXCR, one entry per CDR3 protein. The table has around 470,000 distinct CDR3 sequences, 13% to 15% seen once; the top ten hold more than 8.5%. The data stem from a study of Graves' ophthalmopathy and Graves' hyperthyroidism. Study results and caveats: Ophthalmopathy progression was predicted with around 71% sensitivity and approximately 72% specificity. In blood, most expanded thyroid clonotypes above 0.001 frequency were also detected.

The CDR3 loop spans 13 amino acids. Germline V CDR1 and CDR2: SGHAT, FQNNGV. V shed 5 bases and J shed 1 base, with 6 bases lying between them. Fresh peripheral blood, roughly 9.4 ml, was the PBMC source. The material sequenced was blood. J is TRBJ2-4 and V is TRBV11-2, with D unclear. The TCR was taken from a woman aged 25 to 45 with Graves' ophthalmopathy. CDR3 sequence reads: CASSPSAKNIQYF. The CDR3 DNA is TGTGCCAGCAGCCCTTCCGCCAAAAACATTCAGTACTTC.